This T cell receptor (beta chain) comes out of a study of shared clonotypes between healthy human individuals. Study-wide findings and caveats: Estimated clonotype richness was generally higher in naive than memory subsets.

Notes on this clone: The antigen is not known. Other DNA sequences in the same sample also yield this CDR3.

A split of CD4+ cells into CD45RA+ naive and CD45RA-negative memory subsets was performed. Germline CDR1 and CDR2: GTSNPN and SVGIG (reference sequence). This CDR3 contains 11 residues. V lost 0 bases to trimming and J lost 3 bases, with 3 bases between them. Libraries were prepared by immunoSEQ multiplex PCR; TCRdb keeps only in-frame clonotypes and omits some of them. The data show some 980,000 clones, approximately 80% seen once. This chain connects TRBV30 to TRBJ2-7; D is uncertain. The sample taken for sequencing was memory CD4+ T cells sorted from blood. The subset was: CD45RA-negative fraction. The TCR comes from a young man in good health. CDR3 sequence (DNA): TGTGCCTGGAGTGTGGACTACGAGCAGTACTTC. This gives the protein CAWSVDYEQYF.